These T cell receptor beta chains were read from a single sample in a study of cytomegalovirus exposure and HLA in healthy donors. TCRdb keeps only in-frame clones here, not all; method: immunoSEQ multiplex PCR. The table has about 160,000 clones, around three quarters seen once. The sequencing sample was made of PBMCs. Receptors originate from a man aged 50 to 59 in good health and CMV-seropositive. The CDR3 runs from the conserved cysteine through the conserved F or W. The order of the fields is V gene, clone size, J gene, D gene, CDR3 DNA, CDR3 protein. The D gene is left open where the match is weak. Size is stated for part of the rows, as once, few or many counts, or as a class when the clone is expanded.

>TRBV30|-|TRBJ1-1|-
TGTGCCTTGGGCCGAATGGGCAGGGAAGTCACTGAAGCTTTCTTT
CALGRMGREVTEAFF
>TRBV5-1|-|TRBJ2-7|TRBD2
TGCGCCAGCAGCCTGGGGACTATCGCCTACGAGCAGTACTTC
CASSLGTIAYEQYF
>TRBV7-7|few|TRBJ2-5|TRBD2
TGTGCCAGCAGCGCCGGGGCGGGGGACCGATTAGGGGAGACCCAGTACTTC
CASSAGAGDRLGETQYF
>TRBV11-2|-|TRBJ1-2|TRBD1
TGTGCCAGCAGCTTAGCCCCGGACAGGCGGGGGGGGTATGGCTACACCTTC
CASSLAPDRRGGYGYTF
>TRBV6-5|-|TRBJ2-7|-
TGTGCCAGCAGTTACTCGAGAGGGCCAGAGAGATACGAGCAGTACTTC
CASSYSRGPERYEQYF
>TRBV7-9|-|TRBJ2-7|TRBD1
TGTGCCAGCAGCTTAGGACAGGGGGCTTCCGAGCAGTACTTC
CASSLGQGASEQYF
>TRBV15|few|TRBJ1-5|-
TGTGCCACCAGCATTAGGGGGGGGAGCAATCAGCCCCAGCATTTT
CATSIRGGSNQPQHF
>TRBV4-1|-|TRBJ1-5|TRBD1
TGCGCCAGCAGCCAAGATTTTGCAGGGGGTAATCAGCCCCAGCATTTT
CASSQDFAGGNQPQHF
>TRBV6-1|-|TRBJ2-3|-
TGTGCCAGCATTCCATCGAGCGGCACAGATACGCAGTATTTT
CASIPSSGTDTQYF
>TRBV5-1|-|TRBJ1-2|-
TGCGCCAGCAGCCCTTATGGACAGAATGGGGGCTACACCTTC
CASSPYGQNGGYTF
>TRBV7-9|-|TRBJ2-1|-
TGTGCCAGCAGCTTAGGGGGCAGGGGCCAGTACAATGAGCAGTTCTTC
CASSLGGRGQYNEQFF
>TRBV29-1|-|TRBJ1-1|-
TGCAGCGTAATCGGGGGGACTGAAGCTTTCTTT
CSVIGGTEAFF
>TRBV9|-|TRBJ1-2|TRBD1
TGTGCCAGCAGCGTTCTAGGGGGCCATGGCTACACCTTC
CASSVLGGHGYTF
>TRBV28|few|TRBJ1-1|-
TGTGCCAGCAAACGGACTGAAGCTTTCTTT
CASKRTEAFF
>TRBV18|-|TRBJ2-1|TRBD1
TGTGCCAGCTCACCAACGGCACGGACAGGGGATTACAATGAGCAGTTCTTC
CASSPTARTGDYNEQFF
>TRBV6-1|-|TRBJ1-3|TRBD1
TGTGCCAGCAGTTTCCGGACAGGGTCTGGAAACACCATATATTTT
CASSFRTGSGNTIYF
>TRBV11-2|once|TRBJ2-7|TRBD2
TGTGCCAGCAGCTTAGGACTAGCGGGCACCTACGAGCAGTACTTC
CASSLGLAGTYEQYF
>TRBV7-9|-|TRBJ1-1|-
TGTGCCAGCAGCTTAGGGGGGGGAGGAGGAGCTTTCTTT
CASSLGGGGGAFF
>TRBV6-1|-|TRBJ1-1|-
TGTGCCAGCAGTGAATCCGGGGGCACTGAAGCTTTCTTT
CASSESGGTEAFF
>TRBV6-6|-|TRBJ2-7|-
TGTGCCAGCAGTTACAGCCACCTGAGCTCCTACGAGCAGTACTTC
CASSYSHLSSYEQYF
>TRBV5-1|-|TRBJ2-3|TRBD1
TGCGCCAGCAGGCGACAGGGAACCGATACGCAGTATTTT
CASRRQGTDTQYF
>TRBV4-3|-|TRBJ2-1|TRBD2
TGCGCCAGCAGCCAAGCTGAGTCAAGCGGGGGCGGAAAGTTCTTC
CASSQAESSGGGKFF
>TRBV5-1|-|TRBJ2-7|TRBD1
TGCGCCAGCAGCTTGCGGGACAGGGCCGCCTACGAGCAGTACTTC
CASSLRDRAAYEQYF
>TRBV4-3|few|TRBJ2-7|-
TGCGCCAGCAGCCAAGAAATCAGTGCCTCCTACGAGCAGTACTTC
CASSQEISASYEQYF
>TRBV7-3|-|TRBJ2-5|-
TGTGCCAGCAGCTCAAATAGAGAGACCCAGTACTTC
CASSSNRETQYF
>TRBV9|-|TRBJ2-3|-
TGTGCCAGCAGCGAAAGCGGGCAAGACCCTAGCACAGATACGCAGTATTTT
CASSESGQDPSTDTQYF
>TRBV4-3|-|TRBJ2-5|-
TGCGCCAGCAGCCAAGAGCGGGGGCTAAAAGAGACCCAGTACTTC
CASSQERGLKETQYF
>TRBV27|-|TRBJ2-5|TRBD2
TGTGCCAGCAGCCCTAATGGACTAGCGGAGACCCAGTACTTC
CASSPNGLAETQYF
>TRBV9|-|TRBJ1-5|-
TGTGCCAGCAGCGTAACCCCGGGATACAATCAGCCCCAGCATTTT
CASSVTPGYNQPQHF
>TRBV28|-|TRBJ1-3|-
TGTGCCAGCAGTTCTGAGGTTTTAACTGGAAACACCATATATTTT
CASSSEVLTGNTIYF
>TRBV7-3|-|TRBJ1-6|-
TGTGCAAGCAGCTTAAAATCGGGGGAGAATTCACCCCTCCACTTT
CASSLKSGENSPLHF
>TRBV5-1|-|TRBJ2-3|TRBD2
TGCGCCAGCACTCTAGCGGGGGGGCCCCGCACAGATACGCAGTATTTT
CASTLAGGPRTDTQYF
>TRBV5-1|-|TRBJ2-7|-
TGCGCCAGCAGTCCCAGGGTCGACTACGAGCAGTACTTC
CASSPRVDYEQYF
>TRBV4-3|-|TRBJ1-2|TRBD1
TGCGCCAGCAGCCAAGATGCTTTTACAGGGGGGAACTATGGCTACACCTTC
CASSQDAFTGGNYGYTF
>TRBV30|once|TRBJ1-5|TRBD1
TGTGCCTGGAGTGCCGGGACAGGGACTCAGCCCCAGCATTTT
CAWSAGTGTQPQHF
>TRBV25-1|-|TRBJ2-1|-
TGTGCCAGCAGTGAAGGGGGCCGGGGCAGGCCGGTCGATGAGCAGTTCTTC
CASSEGGRGRPVDEQFF
>TRBV6-4|-|TRBJ1-4|TRBD1
TGTGCCAGCAGTGCCTCCGGGACAGGGGGAGAAAAACTGTTTTTT
CASSASGTGGEKLFF
>TRBV5-1|-|TRBJ2-7|-
TGCGCCAGCAGCTTGGACCCACAGGAGAACGAGCAGTACTTC
CASSLDPQENEQYF
>TRBV4-2|-|TRBJ2-3|TRBD2
TGTGCCAGCAGCCAAGGCGGGGGAAGCACAGATACGCAGTATTTT
CASSQGGGSTDTQYF
>TRBV4-1|-|TRBJ2-7|-
TGCGCCAGCAGCCACCTGACAGGGGAGGGCGAGCAGTACTTC
CASSHLTGEGEQYF
>TRBV7-2|once|TRBJ1-5|-
TGTGCCAGCAGCGCCAGTAATCAGCCCCAGCATTTT
CASSASNQPQHF
>TRBV4-3|-|TRBJ2-3|TRBD2
TGCGCCAGCAGCCAGGGACTAGCGGATACAGATACGCAGTATTTT
CASSQGLADTDTQYF
>TRBV7-9|-|TRBJ1-1|TRBD1
TGTGCCAGCAGAAAGGACAGGGATGAAGCTTTCTTT
CASRKDRDEAFF
>TRBV18|-|TRBJ2-1|-
TGTGCCAGCTCACTTGGGGCGGGGCACGTGAATGAGCAGTTCTTC
CASSLGAGHVNEQFF
>TRBV11-3|-|TRBJ2-1|-
TGTGCCAGCAGCTTTGACAGCAACAATGAGCAGTTCTTC
CASSFDSNNEQFF
>TRBV7-9|-|TRBJ1-1|-
TGTGCCAGCAGCGAGACTGCAGGGGACACTGAAGCTTTCTTT
CASSETAGDTEAFF
>TRBV19|-|TRBJ2-1|-
TGTGCCAGTAGTATGACCGGGTACCGGGGGAATGAGCAGTTCTTC
CASSMTGYRGNEQFF
>TRBV9|-|TRBJ1-2|-
TGTGCCAGCAGCGTAACCCCGGCTAACTATGGCTACACCTTC
CASSVTPANYGYTF
>TRBV7-9|-|TRBJ1-5|-
TGTGCCAGCAGTCCTACAGGGACGGGTCAGCCCCAGCATTTT
CASSPTGTGQPQHF
>TRBV28|-|TRBJ1-1|TRBD1
TGTGCCAGCAGTACCCCTGCAGGGGGAGCTTTCTTT
CASSTPAGGAFF
>TRBV28|-|TRBJ2-7|-
TGTGCCAGCAGTTCGACAGGCTACGAGCAGTACTTC
CASSSTGYEQYF